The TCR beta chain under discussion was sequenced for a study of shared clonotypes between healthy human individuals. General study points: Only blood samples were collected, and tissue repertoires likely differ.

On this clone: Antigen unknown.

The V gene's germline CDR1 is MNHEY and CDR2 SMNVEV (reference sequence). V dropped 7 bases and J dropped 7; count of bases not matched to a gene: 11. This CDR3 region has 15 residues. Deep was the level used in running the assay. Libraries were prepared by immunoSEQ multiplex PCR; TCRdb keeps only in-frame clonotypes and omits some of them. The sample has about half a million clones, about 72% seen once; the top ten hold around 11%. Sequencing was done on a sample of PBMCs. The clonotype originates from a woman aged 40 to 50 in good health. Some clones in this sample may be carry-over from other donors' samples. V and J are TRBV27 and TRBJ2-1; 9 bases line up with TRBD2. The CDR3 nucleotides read TGTGCCAGCACCCACGGGGGACTAGCCGGAAATGAGCAGTTCTTC. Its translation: CASTHGGLAGNEQFF.